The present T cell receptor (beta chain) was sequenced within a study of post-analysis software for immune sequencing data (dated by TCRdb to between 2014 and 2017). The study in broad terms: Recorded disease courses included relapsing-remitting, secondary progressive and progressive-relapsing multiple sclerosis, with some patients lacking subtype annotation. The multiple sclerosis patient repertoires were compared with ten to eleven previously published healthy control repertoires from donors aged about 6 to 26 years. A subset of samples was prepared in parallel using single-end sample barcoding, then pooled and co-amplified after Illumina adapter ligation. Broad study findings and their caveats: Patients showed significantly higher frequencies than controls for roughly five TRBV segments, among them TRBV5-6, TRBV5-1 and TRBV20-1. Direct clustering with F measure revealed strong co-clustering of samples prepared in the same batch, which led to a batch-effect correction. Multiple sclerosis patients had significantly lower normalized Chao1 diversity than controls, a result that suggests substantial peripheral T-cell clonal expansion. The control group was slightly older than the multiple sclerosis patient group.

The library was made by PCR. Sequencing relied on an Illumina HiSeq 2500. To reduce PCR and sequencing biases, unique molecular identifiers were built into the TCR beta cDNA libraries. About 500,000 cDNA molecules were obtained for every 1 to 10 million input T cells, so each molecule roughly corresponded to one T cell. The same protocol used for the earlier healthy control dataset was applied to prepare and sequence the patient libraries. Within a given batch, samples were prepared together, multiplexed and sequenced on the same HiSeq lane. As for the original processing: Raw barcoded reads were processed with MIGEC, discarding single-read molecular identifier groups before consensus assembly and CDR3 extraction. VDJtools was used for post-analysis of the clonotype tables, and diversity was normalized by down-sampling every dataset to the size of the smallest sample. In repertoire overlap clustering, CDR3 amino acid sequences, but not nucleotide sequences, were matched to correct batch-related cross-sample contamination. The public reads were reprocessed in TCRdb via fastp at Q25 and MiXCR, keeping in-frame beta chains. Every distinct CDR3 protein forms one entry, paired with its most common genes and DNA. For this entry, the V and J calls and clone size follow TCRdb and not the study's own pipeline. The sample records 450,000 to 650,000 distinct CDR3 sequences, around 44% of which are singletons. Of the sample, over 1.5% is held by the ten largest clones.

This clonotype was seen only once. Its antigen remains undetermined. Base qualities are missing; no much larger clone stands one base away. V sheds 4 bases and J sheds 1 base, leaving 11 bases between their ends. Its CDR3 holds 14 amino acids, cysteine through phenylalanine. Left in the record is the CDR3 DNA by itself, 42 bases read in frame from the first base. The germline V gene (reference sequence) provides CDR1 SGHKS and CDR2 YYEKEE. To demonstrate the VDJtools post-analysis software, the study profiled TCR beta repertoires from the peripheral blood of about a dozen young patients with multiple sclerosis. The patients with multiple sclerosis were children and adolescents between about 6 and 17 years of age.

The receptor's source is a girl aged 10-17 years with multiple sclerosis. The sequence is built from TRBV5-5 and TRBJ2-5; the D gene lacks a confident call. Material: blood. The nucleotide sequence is TGTGCCAGCAGCAACTCGCTAATCCAAGAGACCCAGTACTTC. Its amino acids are CASSNSLIQETQYF.